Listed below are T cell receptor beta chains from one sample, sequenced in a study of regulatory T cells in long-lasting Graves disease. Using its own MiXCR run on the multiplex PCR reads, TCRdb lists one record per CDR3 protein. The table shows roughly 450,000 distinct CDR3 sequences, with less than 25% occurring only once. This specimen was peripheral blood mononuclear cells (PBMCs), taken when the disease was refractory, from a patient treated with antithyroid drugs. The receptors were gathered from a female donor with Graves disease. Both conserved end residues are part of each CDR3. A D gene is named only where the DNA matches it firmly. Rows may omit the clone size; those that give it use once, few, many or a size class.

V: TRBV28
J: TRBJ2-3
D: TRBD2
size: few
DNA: TGTGCCAGCAGTCCCCGACTAGCGGGAGCCCCCACAGATACGCAGTATTTT
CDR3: CASSPRLAGAPTDTQYF

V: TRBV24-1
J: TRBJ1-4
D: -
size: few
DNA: TGTGCCACCAGTGATGCCTCAGGGGACCCGTCCCTTAATGAAAAACTATTTTTT
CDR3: CATSDASGDPSLNEKLFF

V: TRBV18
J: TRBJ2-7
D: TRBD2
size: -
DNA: TGTGCCAGCTCATCCCCGAGCGGGGGTTACTACGAGCAGTACTTC
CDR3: CASSSPSGGYYEQYF

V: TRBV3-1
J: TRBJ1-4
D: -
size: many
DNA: TGTGCCAGCAGCCCTTTCCAGGGGTTTGGCGAAAAACTGTTTTTT
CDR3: CASSPFQGFGEKLFF

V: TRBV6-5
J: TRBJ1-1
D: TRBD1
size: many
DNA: TGTGCCAGCAGTTACTCGATCGGGGTTTACAACAGGGGTTCGGATACTGAAGCTTTCTTT
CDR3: CASSYSIGVYNRGSDTEAFF

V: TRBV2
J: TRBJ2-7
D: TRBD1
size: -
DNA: TGCGCCAGCAGCCATGGCACCGGGACAGGGGCCTACGAGCAGTACTTC
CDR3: CASSHGTGTGAYEQYF

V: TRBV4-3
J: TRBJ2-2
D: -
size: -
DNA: TGCGCCAGCAGCCCCCAAATACCGGTTCGAGGGGGGCGAGCCGGGGAGCTGTTTTTT
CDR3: CASSPQIPVRGGRAGELFF

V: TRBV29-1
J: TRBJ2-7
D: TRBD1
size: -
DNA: TGCAGCGTCCAGACAGGGGCTTTGGACGAGCAGTACTTC
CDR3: CSVQTGALDEQYF

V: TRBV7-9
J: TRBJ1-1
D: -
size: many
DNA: TGTGCCAGCAGCTTAGTCGGCAGAAAGTACACTGAAGCTTTCTTT
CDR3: CASSLVGRKYTEAFF

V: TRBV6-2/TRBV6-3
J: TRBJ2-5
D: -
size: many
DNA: TGTGCCAGCAGTTACAACCGGAGAGAGACCCAGTACTTC
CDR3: CASSYNRRETQYF

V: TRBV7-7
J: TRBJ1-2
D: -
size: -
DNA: TGTGCTAGCAGTTGGGACGGCTATGGCTACACCTTC
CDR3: CASSWDGYGYTF

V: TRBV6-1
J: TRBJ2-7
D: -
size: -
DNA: TGTGCCAGCACCGGTGGGATCTACGAGCAGTACTTC
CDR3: CASTGGIYEQYF

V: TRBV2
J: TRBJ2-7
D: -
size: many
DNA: TGTGCCAGCAAAACTACAAAAGGAAGAGGGTCACTCGAGCAGTACTTC
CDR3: CASKTTKGRGSLEQYF

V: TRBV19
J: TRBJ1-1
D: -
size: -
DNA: TGTGCCAGTAGTATGAGTCCGACATTCCAAGCGAACACTGAAGCTTTCTTT
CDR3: CASSMSPTFQANTEAFF

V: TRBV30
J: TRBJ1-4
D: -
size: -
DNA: TGTGCCTGGAGGGTACCCCGTTCAACTAATGAAAAACTGTTTTTT
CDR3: CAWRVPRSTNEKLFF

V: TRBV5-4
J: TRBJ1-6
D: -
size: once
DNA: TGTGCCAGCAGCCCGCGGGGGGGCGCAAGGGATTCACCCCTCCACTTT
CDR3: CASSPRGGARDSPLHF

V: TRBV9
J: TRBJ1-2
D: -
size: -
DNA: TGTGCCAGCAGCGAGGGGGGGGGAGTTTTACGTGGCTACACCTTC
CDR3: CASSEGGGVLRGYTF

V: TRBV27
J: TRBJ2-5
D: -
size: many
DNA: TGTGCCAGCAGTTTAAACCCAAGCGGGGAGACCCAGTACTTC
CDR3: CASSLNPSGETQYF

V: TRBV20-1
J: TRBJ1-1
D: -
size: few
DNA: TGCAGTGCTAGGTCAGGGAGCACTGAAGCTTTCTTT
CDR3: CSARSGSTEAFF

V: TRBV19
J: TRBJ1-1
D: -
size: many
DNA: TGTGCCACCAGACACCCAGGGTTCTACACTGAAGCTTTCTTT
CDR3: CATRHPGFYTEAFF

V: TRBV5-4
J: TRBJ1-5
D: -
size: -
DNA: TGTGCCAGCAGCTTAGGGCCAGGGGCGCCTCAGCCCCAGCATTTT
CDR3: CASSLGPGAPQPQHF

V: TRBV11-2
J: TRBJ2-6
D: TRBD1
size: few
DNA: TGTGCCAGCAGCTTACAGGGGGCGGTCGTCGGGGCCAACGTCCTGACTTTC
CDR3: CASSLQGAVVGANVLTF

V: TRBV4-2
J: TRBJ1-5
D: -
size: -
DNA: TGTGCCAGCAGCCAAGATTGGGATCAGCCCCAGCATTTT
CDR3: CASSQDWDQPQHF

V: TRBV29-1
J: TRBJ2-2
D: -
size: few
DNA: TGCAGCGTTGAAGATGGCGTTCGGGACACCGGGGAGCTGTTTTTT
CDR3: CSVEDGVRDTGELFF

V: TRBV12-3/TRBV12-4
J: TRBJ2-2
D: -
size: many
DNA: TGTGCCAGCAGTCTCCGGGCCGCCGGGGAGCTGTTTTTT
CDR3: CASSLRAAGELFF

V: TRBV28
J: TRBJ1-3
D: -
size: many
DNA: TGTGCCAGCAGTTTTCAGGGATTAACTGGAAACACCATATATTTT
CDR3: CASSFQGLTGNTIYF

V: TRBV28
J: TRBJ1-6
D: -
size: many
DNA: TGTGCCAGGGGGCCTACGGAGTATAATTCACCCCTCCACTTT
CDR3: CARGPTEYNSPLHF

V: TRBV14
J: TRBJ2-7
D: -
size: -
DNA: TGTGCCAGCAGCCAAGAGGGGCACGAGCAGTACTTC
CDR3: CASSQEGHEQYF

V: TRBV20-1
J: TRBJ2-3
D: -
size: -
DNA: TGCAGTGCTAGAGAGGGGGGTCGGATAGCAGGAGATACGCAGTATTTT
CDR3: CSAREGGRIAGDTQYF

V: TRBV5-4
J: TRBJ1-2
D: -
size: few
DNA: TGTGCCAGCAGCTTAAGGGGGGGAGTAAGCTATGGCTACACCTTC
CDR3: CASSLRGGVSYGYTF

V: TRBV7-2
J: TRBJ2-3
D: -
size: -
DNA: TGTGCCAGCAGCCCGGACTCTTCTAGCACAGATACGCAGTATTTT
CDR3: CASSPDSSSTDTQYF

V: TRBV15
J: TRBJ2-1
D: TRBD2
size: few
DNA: TGTGCCACCCTGCCCCATAGCGGGAGTGGAAATGAGCAGTTCTTC
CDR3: CATLPHSGSGNEQFF

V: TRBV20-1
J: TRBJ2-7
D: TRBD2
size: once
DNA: TGCAGTGCTCCGCGGGGGGGGGAGCAGTACTTC
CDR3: CSAPRGGEQYF

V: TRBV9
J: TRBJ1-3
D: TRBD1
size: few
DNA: TGTGCCAGCAGCGTAGTACCCGGGACAGAAGGAAACACCATATATTTT
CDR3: CASSVVPGTEGNTIYF

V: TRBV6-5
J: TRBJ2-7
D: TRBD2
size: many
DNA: TGTGCCAGCAGTTACCGGGGGGGCGCTTACGAGCAGTACTTC
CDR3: CASSYRGGAYEQYF

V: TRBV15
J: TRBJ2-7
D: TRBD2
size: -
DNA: TGTGCCACCAGCAAAGCGGGAGTATTCGAGCAGTACTTC
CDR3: CATSKAGVFEQYF

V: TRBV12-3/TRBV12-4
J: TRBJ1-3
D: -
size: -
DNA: TGTGCCAGCAGCCCCGGGCTATCTGGAAACACCATATATTTT
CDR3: CASSPGLSGNTIYF

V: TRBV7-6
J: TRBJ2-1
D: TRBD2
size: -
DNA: TGTGCCAGCAGCCGGGAGGCAGCGGGAGTTCTTGATGAGCAGTTCTTC
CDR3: CASSREAAGVLDEQFF

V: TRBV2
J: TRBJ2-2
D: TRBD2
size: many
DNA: TGTGCCAGCAGCGAAATCCTAGCGGGGAGATTGGCCGGGGAGCTGTTTTTT
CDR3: CASSEILAGRLAGELFF

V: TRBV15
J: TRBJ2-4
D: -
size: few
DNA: TGTGCCACCAGCAGAGATGAACTCCTCACCAAAAACATTCAGTACTTC
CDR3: CATSRDELLTKNIQYF

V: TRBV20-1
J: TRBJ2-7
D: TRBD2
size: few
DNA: TGCAGTGCTATGAAATTCGGGGGGAACTACGAGCAGTACTTC
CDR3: CSAMKFGGNYEQYF

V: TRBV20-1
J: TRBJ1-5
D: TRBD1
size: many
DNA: TGCAGTGCCAGCTTAGGGGGCGCGACCAGGAATGGCAATCAGCCCCAGCATTTT
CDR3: CSASLGGATRNGNQPQHF

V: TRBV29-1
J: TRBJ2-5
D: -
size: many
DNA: TGCAGCGTTGAAGGCTACAGATCAAGAGATACCCAGTACTTC
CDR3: CSVEGYRSRDTQYF

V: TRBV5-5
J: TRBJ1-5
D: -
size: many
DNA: TGTGCCAGCAGCTCAGGCCTGGGCAGGGCCAATCAGCCCCAGCATTTT
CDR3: CASSSGLGRANQPQHF

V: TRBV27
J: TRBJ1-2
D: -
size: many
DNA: TGTGCCAGCAGTTCGAACCCACTAGGAGGGCTTAACTATGGCTACACCTTC
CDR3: CASSSNPLGGLNYGYTF

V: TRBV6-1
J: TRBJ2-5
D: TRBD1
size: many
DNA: TGTGCCAGCAGGCCCCGGACAGGTTTCCAAGAGACCCAGTACTTC
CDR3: CASRPRTGFQETQYF